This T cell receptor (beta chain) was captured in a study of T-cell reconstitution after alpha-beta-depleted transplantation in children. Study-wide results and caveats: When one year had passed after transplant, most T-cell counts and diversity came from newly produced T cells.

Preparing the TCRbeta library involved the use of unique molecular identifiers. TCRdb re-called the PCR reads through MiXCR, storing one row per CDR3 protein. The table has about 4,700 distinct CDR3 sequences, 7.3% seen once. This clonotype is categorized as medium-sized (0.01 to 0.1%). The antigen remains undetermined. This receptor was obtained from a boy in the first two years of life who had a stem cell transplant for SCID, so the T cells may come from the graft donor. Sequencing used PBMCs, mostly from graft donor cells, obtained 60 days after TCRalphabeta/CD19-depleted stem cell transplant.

In DNA, the CDR3 is TGCAGTGCTAATCAGGGGGTAACCGGGGAGCTGTTTTTT. It codes for CSANQGVTGELFF. The chain has TRBV20-1 and TRBJ2-2; TRBD1 aligns across 7 bases. CDR1 and CDR2 (germline): DFQATT, SNEGSKA (reference sequence). The CDR3 sequence is 13 residues long. V lost 4 bases, J lost 5 bases, and 4 bases stayed unmatched.